Shown below are 7 T cell receptor beta chains from a single sample sequenced in a study of TIL therapy for anti-PD-1-resistant metastatic lung cancer. Described time point: pre-treatment sample, taken before nivolumab and TIL therapy. The immunoSEQ assay was v3. Profiled with immunoSEQ multiplex PCR; TCRdb holds only in-frame clones, not every one. The data hold tens of thousands of clones, with about two thirds observed a single time. The specimen comprised blood, sampled at baseline. The source of these receptors is a person aged 25 to 85 with non-small cell lung cancer.

The chain carries TRBV10-2 and TRBJ2-7; a possible D gene is TRBD2 (6 bases). The germline gives CDR1 WSHSY, CDR2 SAAADI. The CDR3 contains 13 residues. V was clipped by 8 bases and J by 4 bases, with 15 bases between them. The CDR3 DNA reads TGCGCCAGCCGAGCGGCTAGCGTTTACGAGCAGTACTTC. Translated: CASRAASVYEQYF.

The chain is built from TRBV12-5 and TRBJ2-3; D possibly corresponds to TRBD1 (5 bases). The CDR3 is 16 amino acids. The germline V gene has CDR1 LGHNT and CDR2 FRNRAP. Trimming shortened V by 6 bases and J by 0 bases, and 16 bases separated the two germline ends. The CDR3 DNA reads as TGTGCTAGTGGCCAGACAGTTTCATCTAGCACAGATACGCAGTATTTT. Its protein product is CASGQTVSSSTDTQYF.

The genes are TRBV20-1 and TRBJ1-1; no firm D call. The V and J ends lost 0 bases and 6 bases respectively, with 5 bases between them. This CDR3 contains 11 residues. The germline gives CDR1 DFQATT, CDR2 SNEGSKA (reference sequence). The CDR3 DNA follows: TGCAGTGCTAGAGATGACGCTGAAGCTTTCTTT. It codes for CSARDDAEAFF.

V is TRBV29-1 and J is TRBJ1-2; 9 bases agree with TRBD1. Trimming took 4 bases from V and 4 from J; bases not matched to a gene: 4. The CDR3 covers 13 residues. The V gene's germline CDR1 is SQVTM and CDR2 ANQGSEA. The CDR3 reads CSVGQGGIYGYTF. The CDR3 DNA follows: TGCAGCGTTGGACAGGGGGGGATCTATGGCTACACCTTC. Using reference TRBV29-1 and TRBJ1-2 for the parts outside the CDR3, the full variable domain is SAVISQKPSRDICQRGTSLTIQCQVDSQVTMMFWYRQQPGQSLTLIATANQGSEATYESGFVIDKFPISRPNLTFSTLTVSNMSPEDSSIYLCSVGQGGIYGYTFGSGTRLTVV.

The chain employs TRBV11-3 and TRBJ2-7; no reliable D call. The CDR3 length is 16 residues. Per the germline V gene, CDR1 is SGHNT and CDR2 is YENEEA. V lost 2 bases to trimming and J lost 0 bases, with 14 bases between them. CDR3 nucleotides: TGTGCCAGCAGCTTACGGATCGGGTTAAGCTCCTACGAGCAGTACTTC. Residues: CASSLRIGLSSYEQYF. Together with reference TRBV11-3 and TRBJ2-7, the CDR3 gives the full variable domain: EAGVVQSPRYKIIEKKQPVAFWCNPISGHNTLYWYLQNLGQGPELLIRYENEEAVDDSQLPKDRFSAERLKGVDSTLKIQPAELGDSAVYLCASSLRIGLSSYEQYFGPGTRLTVT.

This clone came up a few times. V is TRBV5-1 and J is TRBJ2-2; D gene ambiguous. Germline lookup yields CDR1 SGHRS and CDR2 YFSETQ. V was clipped by 6 bases and J by 3 bases, with 15 bases between them. The CDR3 loop spans 15 amino acids. The CDR3 spells CASTLGVTYTGELFF. The CDR3 DNA sequence: TGCGCCAGCACTCTGGGTGTTACCTACACCGGGGAGCTGTTTTTT.

The chain couples TRBV4-1 to TRBJ1-2, with 7 bases matching TRBD1. CDR1 MGHRA and CDR2 YSYEKL come from the germline V gene. The CDR3 loop spans 15 amino acids. V lost 4 bases, J lost 4 bases, and 9 bases stayed unmatched. Here the CDR3 reads CASSPDRVGLYGYTF. CDR3 sequence (DNA): TGCGCCAGCAGCCCTGACAGGGTAGGGCTCTATGGCTACACCTTC.